The 10 T cell receptor beta chains below all came from one sample that was sequenced in a study of cytomegalovirus exposure and HLA in healthy donors. With 60 Vbeta and 13 Jbeta primers, the PCR was carried out. TCRdb keeps only in-frame clones here, not all; method: immunoSEQ multiplex PCR. The data show some 130,000 clones, less than 85% seen once. Sequencing was done on a sample of PBMCs. All receptors derive from a woman in her forties or fifties in good health and CMV-seropositive.

The chain is built from TRBV7-2 and TRBJ1-5; 7 bases align to TRBD1. The CDR3 runs 15 residues. V lost 5 bases, J lost 2 bases, and 6 bases stayed unmatched. Germline CDR1 reads SGHTA; CDR2 reads FQGNSA. CDR3 sequence: CASSISGTGNQPQHF. CDR3 nucleotide sequence: TGTGCCAGCAGCATCTCCGGGACAGGCAATCAGCCCCAGCATTTT.

The chain couples TRBV6-5 to TRBJ2-5, with D possibly matching TRBD1 (5 bases). V was shortened by 4 bases and J by 2 bases, with 11 bases between the two germline ends. Germline V CDR1 and CDR2: MNHEY, SVGAGI. This CDR3 is built from 14 residues. CDR3 sequence reads: CASSSLQEQETQYF. The CDR3 nucleotides are TGTGCCAGCAGTTCCCTACAGGAGCAAGAGACCCAGTACTTC.

This rearrangement joins TRBV5-1 to TRBJ1-1; perhaps TRBD1 as D (6 bases). Trimming cost V 3 bases and J 0 bases, with 9 bases left between them. The germline V gene encodes CDR1 SGHRS and CDR2 YFSETQ. CDR3 length: 14 residues. The CDR3 reads CASSSGQLNTEAFF. CDR3 sequence (DNA): TGCGCCAGCAGCTCCGGACAGCTGAACACTGAAGCTTTCTTT.

The chain recombines TRBV5-3 with TRBJ2-5; 7 bases match TRBD1. TRBV5-3 counts as an open reading frame of uncertain function. The length of the CDR3 is 16 residues. The J segment lost 0 bases and the V segment lost 1 base, leaving 6 bases of the junction unmatched. CDR3: CARSLTGDWYQETQYF. The CDR3 coding sequence is TGTGCCAGAAGCTTGACAGGGGATTGGTACCAAGAGACCCAGTACTTC.

The chain employs TRBV7-9 and TRBJ2-3; 9 positions agree with TRBD1. The CDR3 is made up of 15 amino acids. CDR1 SEHNR and CDR2 FQNEAQ come from the germline V gene (reference sequence). Trimming at V came to 5 bases and at J to 4 bases, leaving 7 bases not matched to a gene. The CDR3 bases are TGTGCCAGCAGCAGGGGGACAGGGACATCAGATACGCAGTATTTT. It codes for CASSRGTGTSDTQYF. Together with reference TRBV7-9 and TRBJ2-3, the CDR3 gives the full variable domain: DTGVSQNPRHKITKRGQNVTFRCDPISEHNRLYWYRQTLGQGPEFLTYFQNEAQLEKSRLLSDRFSAERPKGSFSTLEIQRTEQGDSAMYLCASSRGTGTSDTQYFGPGTRLTVL.

The genes are TRBV28 and TRBJ1-2, with D unclear. The CDR3 sequence is 13 residues long. Germline CDR1 reads MDHEN; CDR2 reads SYDVKM. Trimming shortened V by 6 bases and J by 4 bases, and 12 bases separated the two germline ends. The CDR3: CASSRTAGYGYTF. CDR3 nucleotides: TGTGCCAGCAGCAGAACAGCGGGCTATGGCTACACCTTC.

The V call is TRBV19, the J call TRBJ2-1; weak D call: TRBD1 (5 bases). In germline, CDR1 is LNHDA, CDR2 SQIVND (reference sequence). V was cut by 2 bases and J by 1 base, with 6 bases left in between. The CDR3 is made up of 14 amino acids. CDR3 DNA: TGTGCCAGTAGTATAAGGGGATCCTACAATGAGCAGTTCTTC. Encoded protein: CASSIRGSYNEQFF.

This chain joins TRBV9 and TRBJ2-5, with 7 bases that match TRBD1. V lost 4 bases and J lost 5; bases outside the gene matches: 11. This CDR3 is 15 amino acids long. Germline CDR1 SGDLS, CDR2 YYNGEE. The CDR3 spells CASSPRQGAGETQYF. The CDR3 nucleotides are TGTGCCAGCAGCCCCCGACAGGGCGCCGGGGAGACCCAGTACTTC.

The gene calls are TRBV7-6 and TRBJ2-7; D is perhaps TRBD1 (6 bases). The CDR3 is 14 residues long. V lost 3 bases to trimming and J lost 2 bases, with 11 bases between them. Germline CDR1 reads SGHVS; CDR2 reads FNYEAQ. CDR3 loop: CASSFGQTPYEQYF. DNA for the CDR3: TGTGCCAGCAGCTTTGGACAGACCCCCTACGAGCAGTACTTC.

The chain employs TRBV28 and TRBJ1-1, with D possibly TRBD1 on 5 matching bases. The CDR3 runs 18 residues. V dropped 8 bases and J dropped 1 base, with 26 bases sitting between them. CDR1 and CDR2 (germline): MDHEN, SYDVKM. The CDR3 DNA sequence: TGTGCCAGCTGGCCAGCGACAGTTGTAAAGTGGGGGAACACTGAAGCTTTCTTT. Protein: CASWPATVVKWGNTEAFF.